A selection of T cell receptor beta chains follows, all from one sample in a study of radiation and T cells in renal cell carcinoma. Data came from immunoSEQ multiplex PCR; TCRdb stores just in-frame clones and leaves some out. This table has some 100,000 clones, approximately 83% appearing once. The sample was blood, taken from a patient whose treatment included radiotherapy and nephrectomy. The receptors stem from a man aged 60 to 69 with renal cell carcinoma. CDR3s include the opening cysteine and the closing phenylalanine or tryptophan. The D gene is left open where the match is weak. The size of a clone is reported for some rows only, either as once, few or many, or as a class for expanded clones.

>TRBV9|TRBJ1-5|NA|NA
CASSVEAAGPQHF
TGTGCCAGCAGCGTAGAGGCCGCGGGGCCCCAGCATTTT
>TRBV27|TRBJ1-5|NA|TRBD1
CASSSGQGVQPQHF
TGTGCCAGCAGTTCAGGACAGGGGGTTCAGCCCCAGCATTTT
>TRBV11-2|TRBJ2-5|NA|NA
CASSFLPAGARETQYF
TGTGCCAGCAGCTTCCTACCGGCAGGGGCGAGAGAGACCCAGTACTTC
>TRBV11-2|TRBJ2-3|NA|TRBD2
CASQFAGGGTDTQYF
TGTGCCAGCCAGTTCGCGGGAGGGGGCACAGATACGCAGTATTTT
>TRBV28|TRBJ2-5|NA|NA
CASSFGSETQYF
TGTGCCAGCAGTTTCGGGTCAGAGACCCAGTACTTC
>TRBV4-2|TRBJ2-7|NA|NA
CASSLRTETYEQYF
TGTGCCAGCAGCCTGAGGACAGAGACCTACGAGCAGTACTTC
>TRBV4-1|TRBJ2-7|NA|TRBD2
CASSQGPLAGVPEQYF
TGCGCCAGCAGCCAAGGCCCTCTAGCGGGAGTTCCTGAGCAGTACTTC
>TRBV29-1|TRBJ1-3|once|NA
CSVGGGNTIYF
TGCAGCGTTGGCGGAGGAAACACCATATATTTT
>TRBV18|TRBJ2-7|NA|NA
CASSPGGHEQYF
TGTGCCAGCTCACCAGGGGGGCACGAGCAGTACTTC
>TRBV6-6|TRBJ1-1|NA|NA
CASSARFDTEAFF
TGTGCCAGCAGTGCCCGGTTCGATACTGAAGCTTTCTTT
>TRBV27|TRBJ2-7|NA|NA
CASSSRGLVEPLEQYF
TGTGCCAGCAGTTCTCGAGGGCTTGTCGAACCCTTGGAGCAGTACTTC
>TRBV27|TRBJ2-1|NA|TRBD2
CASSLLSSGSSAYNEQFF
TGTGCCAGCAGTTTATTGTCTAGCGGGAGTTCCGCCTACAATGAGCAGTTCTTC
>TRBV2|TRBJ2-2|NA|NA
CASTAVRTNTGELFF
TGTGCCAGCACAGCGGTCAGGACGAACACCGGGGAGCTGTTTTTT
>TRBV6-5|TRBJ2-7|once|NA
CASSLGLGVGYEQYF
TGTGCCAGCAGCTTAGGACTCGGGGTAGGGTACGAGCAGTACTTC
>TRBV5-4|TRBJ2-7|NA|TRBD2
CASSSGTRNGYEQYF
TGTGCCAGCAGCTCCGGGACTAGGAATGGGTACGAGCAGTACTTC
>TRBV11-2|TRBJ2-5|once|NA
CASSRALLGTQYF
TGTGCCAGCAGCCGAGCGCTTTTGGGGACCCAGTACTTC
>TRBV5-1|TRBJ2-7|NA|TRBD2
CASSLINPLLAGTYEQYF
TGCGCCAGCAGCCTAATAAACCCGCTACTAGCGGGGACCTACGAGCAGTACTTC
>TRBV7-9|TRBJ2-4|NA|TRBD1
CASSPGTAIAKNIQYF
TGTGCCAGCAGCCCGGGGACAGCTATAGCCAAAAACATTCAGTACTTC
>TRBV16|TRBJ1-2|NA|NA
CASSQSRRVDNGYTF
TGTGCCAGCAGCCAATCGCGCAGGGTTGATAATGGCTACACCTTC
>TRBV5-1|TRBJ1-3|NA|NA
CASSDADSGNTIYF
TGCGCCAGCAGTGACGCGGACTCTGGAAACACCATATATTTT
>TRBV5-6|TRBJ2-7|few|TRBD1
CASSFSGQGSEQYF
TGTGCCAGCAGCTTTTCGGGACAGGGGAGCGAGCAGTACTTC
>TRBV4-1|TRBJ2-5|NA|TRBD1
CASSPGQGWETQYF
TGCGCCAGCAGCCCGGGACAGGGGTGGGAGACCCAGTACTTC
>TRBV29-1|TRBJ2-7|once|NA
CSVVGLSYEQYF
TGCAGCGTTGTCGGCCTTAGCTACGAGCAGTACTTC
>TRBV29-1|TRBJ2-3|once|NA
CSVVEGGSDTQYF
TGCAGCGTTGTAGAGGGAGGCTCAGATACGCAGTATTTT
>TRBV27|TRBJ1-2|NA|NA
CASSSQRVANGGYTF
TGTGCCAGCAGTTCCCAACGGGTCGCAAACGGTGGCTACACCTTC
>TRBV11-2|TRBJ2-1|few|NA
CASLSVDEQFF
TGTGCCAGCCTCTCAGTAGATGAGCAGTTCTTC
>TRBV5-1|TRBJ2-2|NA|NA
CASSLALTTGPNTGELFF
TGCGCCAGCAGCTTGGCCCTTACGACAGGCCCTAACACCGGGGAGCTGTTTTTT
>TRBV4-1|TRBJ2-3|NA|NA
CASRDSRTDTQYF
TGCGCCAGCAGAGACAGCCGCACAGATACGCAGTATTTT
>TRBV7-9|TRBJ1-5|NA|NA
CASSLAGGVGYSNQPQHF
TGTGCCAGCAGCTTAGCGGGGGGCGTCGGGTATAGCAATCAGCCCCAGCATTTT
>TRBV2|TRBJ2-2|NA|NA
CATNQNTGELFF
TGTGCCACCAATCAGAACACCGGGGAGCTGTTTTTT
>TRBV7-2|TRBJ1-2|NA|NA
CASSLANRVGAGYTF
TGTGCCAGCAGCTTAGCGAACAGGGTGGGGGCTGGCTACACCTTC
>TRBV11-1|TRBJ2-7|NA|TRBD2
CASSYGGGFYEQYF
TGTGCCAGCAGCTACGGCGGGGGGTTCTACGAGCAGTACTTC
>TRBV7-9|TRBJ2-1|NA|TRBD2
CASSSPPSGRTYNEQFF
TGTGCCAGCAGCTCGCCCCCAAGCGGGAGGACCTACAATGAGCAGTTCTTC
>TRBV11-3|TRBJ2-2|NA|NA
CASSLVRTGELFF
TGTGCCAGCAGCTTAGTTAGGACCGGGGAGCTGTTTTTT
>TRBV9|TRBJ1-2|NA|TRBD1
CASSVRDRGSLGGYTF
TGTGCCAGCAGCGTAAGAGACAGGGGTTCTCTAGGAGGCTACACCTTC
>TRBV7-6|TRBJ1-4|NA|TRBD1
CASRPRPGQGPTTNEKLFF
TGTGCCAGCAGGCCAAGGCCGGGACAGGGACCCACAACTAATGAAAAACTGTTTTTT
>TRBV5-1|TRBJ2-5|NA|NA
CASSLGRGEETQYF
TGCGCCAGCAGCTTGGGTAGGGGGGAAGAGACCCAGTACTTC
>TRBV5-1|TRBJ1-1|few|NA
CASTLTGLNTEAFF
TGCGCCAGCACCCTGACTGGGTTGAACACTGAAGCTTTCTTT
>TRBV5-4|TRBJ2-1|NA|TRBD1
CASSNTGTGDNEQFF
TGTGCCAGCAGCAACACAGGGACAGGGGACAATGAGCAGTTCTTC
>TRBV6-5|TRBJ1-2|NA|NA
CASQSQGYGYTF
TGTGCCAGCCAATCCCAGGGGTATGGCTACACCTTC
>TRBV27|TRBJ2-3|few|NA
CASSLYPTSGDLTDTQYF
TGTGCCAGCAGTTTATACCCTACAAGCGGAGATCTCACAGATACGCAGTATTTT
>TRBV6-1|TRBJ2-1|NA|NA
CASSAFRGPSNEQFF
TGTGCCAGCAGTGCCTTCAGGGGCCCCTCCAATGAGCAGTTCTTC
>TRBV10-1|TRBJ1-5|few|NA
CASSRGDQPQHF
TGCGCCAGCAGTAGGGGGGATCAGCCCCAGCATTTT
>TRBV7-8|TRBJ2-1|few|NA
CASSLAGRYNEQFF
TGTGCCAGCAGCTTAGCGGGCCGGTACAATGAGCAGTTCTTC
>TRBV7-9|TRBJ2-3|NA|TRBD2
CASSPGLAPADTQYF
TGTGCCAGCAGCCCGGGACTAGCCCCCGCAGATACGCAGTATTTT
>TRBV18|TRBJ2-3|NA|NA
CASSVTETTDTQYF
TGTGCCAGCTCGGTCACGGAGACAACAGATACGCAGTATTTT
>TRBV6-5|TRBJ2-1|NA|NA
CASSRSGSEQFF
TGTGCCAGCAGTCGTAGCGGCAGTGAGCAGTTCTTC
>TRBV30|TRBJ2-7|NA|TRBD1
CAWSVGSRTGAYEQYF
TGTGCCTGGAGTGTAGGTTCACGGACAGGGGCCTACGAGCAGTACTTC
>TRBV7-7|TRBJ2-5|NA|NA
CASSLGVGGETQYF
TGTGCCAGCAGCCTGGGGGTGGGTGGGGAGACCCAGTACTTC
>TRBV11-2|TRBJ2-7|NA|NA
CASSSNPGGLSDEQYF
TGTGCCAGCAGCTCAAACCCAGGAGGGCTCTCCGACGAGCAGTACTTC
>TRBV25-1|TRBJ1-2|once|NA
CASSEMGNPNYGYTF
TGTGCCAGCAGTGAAATGGGCAACCCTAACTATGGCTACACCTTC
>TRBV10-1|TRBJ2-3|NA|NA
CASSEISHPSTDTQYF
TGCGCCAGCAGTGAGATAAGCCACCCCAGCACAGATACGCAGTATTTT
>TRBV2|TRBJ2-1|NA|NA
CASGVGRNEQFF
TGTGCCAGCGGGGTAGGGAGAAATGAGCAGTTCTTC
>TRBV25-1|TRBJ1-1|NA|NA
CASSERGGNTEAFF
TGTGCCAGCAGTGAGAGAGGGGGGAACACTGAAGCTTTCTTT
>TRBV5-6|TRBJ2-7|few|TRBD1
CASSLGQGEQYF
TGTGCCAGCAGCTTGGGACAGGGCGAGCAGTACTTC
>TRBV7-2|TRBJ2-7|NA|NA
CASSSEFRDRAYEQYF
TGTGCCAGCAGCTCAGAGTTCCGGGACCGGGCCTACGAGCAGTACTTC
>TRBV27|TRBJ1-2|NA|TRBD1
CASSQRQGRTTGGYTF
TGTGCCAGCAGCCAACGACAGGGGCGCACGACGGGAGGCTACACCTTC